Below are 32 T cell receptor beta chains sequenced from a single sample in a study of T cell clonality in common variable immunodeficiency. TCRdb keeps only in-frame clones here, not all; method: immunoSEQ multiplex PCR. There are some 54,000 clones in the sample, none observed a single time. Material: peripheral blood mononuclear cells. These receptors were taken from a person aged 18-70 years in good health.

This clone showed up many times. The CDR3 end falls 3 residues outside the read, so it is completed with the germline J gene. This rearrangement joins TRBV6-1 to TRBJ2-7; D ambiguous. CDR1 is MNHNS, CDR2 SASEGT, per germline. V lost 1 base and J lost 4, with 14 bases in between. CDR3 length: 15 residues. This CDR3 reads CASSEEGRPLYEQYF. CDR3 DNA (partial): TGTGCCAGCAGTGAAGAGGGCCGGCCTCTATACGAG.

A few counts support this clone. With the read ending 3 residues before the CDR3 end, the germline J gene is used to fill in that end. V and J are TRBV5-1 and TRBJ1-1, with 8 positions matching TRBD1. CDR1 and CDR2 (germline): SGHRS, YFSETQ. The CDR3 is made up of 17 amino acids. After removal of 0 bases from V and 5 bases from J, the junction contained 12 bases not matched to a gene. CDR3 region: CASSLEGRGPSSTEAFF. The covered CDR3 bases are TGCGCCAGCAGCTTGGAGGGCAGGGGGCCGTCGAGTACTGAA.

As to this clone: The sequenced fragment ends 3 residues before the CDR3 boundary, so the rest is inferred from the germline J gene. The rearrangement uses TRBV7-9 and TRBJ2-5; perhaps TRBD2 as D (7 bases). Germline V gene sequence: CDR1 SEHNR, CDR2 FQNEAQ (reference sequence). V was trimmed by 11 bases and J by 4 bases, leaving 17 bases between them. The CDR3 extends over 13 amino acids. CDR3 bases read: TGTGCCGGTTCGAGGGGGGGCCGAGAGACC. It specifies CAGSRGGRET. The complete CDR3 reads CAGSRGGRETQYF. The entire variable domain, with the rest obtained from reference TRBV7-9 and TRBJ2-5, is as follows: DTGVSQNPRHKITKRGQNVTFRCDPISEHNRLYWYRQTLGQGPEFLTYFQNEAQLEKSRLLSDRFSAERPKGSFSTLEIQRTEQGDSAMYLCAGSRGGRETQYFGPGTRLLVL.

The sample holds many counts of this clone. The CDR3 protein is CSARPGPGGPYSPLHF. The sequenced part of the CDR3 DNA is TGCAGTGCTAGACCTGGCCCCGGAGGGCCATATTCACCC. The gene calls are TRBV20-1 and TRBJ1-6, with D unresolved. The read ends 3 residues before the CDR3 terminus; that terminus is restored from the germline J gene. CDR1 DFQATT and CDR2 SNEGSKA come from the germline V gene (reference sequence). CDR3 size: 16 residues. V was trimmed by 2 bases and J by 8 bases, leaving 19 bases between them.

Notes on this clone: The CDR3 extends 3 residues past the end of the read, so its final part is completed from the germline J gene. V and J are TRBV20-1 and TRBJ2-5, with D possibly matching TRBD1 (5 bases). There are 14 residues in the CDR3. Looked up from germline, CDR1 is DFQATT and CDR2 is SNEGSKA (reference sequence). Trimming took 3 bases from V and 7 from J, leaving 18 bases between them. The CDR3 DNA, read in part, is TGCAGTGCTAGGACAAGTCAGGGTGTTGGGACC. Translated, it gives CSARTSQGVGT. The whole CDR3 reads CSARTSQGVGTQYF.

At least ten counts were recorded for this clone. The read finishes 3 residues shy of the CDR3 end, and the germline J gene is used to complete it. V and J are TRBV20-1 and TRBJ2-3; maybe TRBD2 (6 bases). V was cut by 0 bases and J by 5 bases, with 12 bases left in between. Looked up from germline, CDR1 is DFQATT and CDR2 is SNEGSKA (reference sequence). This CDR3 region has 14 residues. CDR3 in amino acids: CSARDESGRDTQYF. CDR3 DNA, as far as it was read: TGCAGTGCTAGAGATGAAAGCGGGCGAGATACG.

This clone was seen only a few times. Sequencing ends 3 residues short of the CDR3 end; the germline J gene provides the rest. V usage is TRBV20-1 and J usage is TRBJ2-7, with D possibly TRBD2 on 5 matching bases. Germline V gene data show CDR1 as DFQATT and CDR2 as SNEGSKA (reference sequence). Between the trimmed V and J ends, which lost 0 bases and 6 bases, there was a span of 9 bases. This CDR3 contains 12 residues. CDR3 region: CSARDPRAEQYF. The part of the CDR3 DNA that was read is TGCAGTGCTAGAGATCCGAGGGCCGAG.

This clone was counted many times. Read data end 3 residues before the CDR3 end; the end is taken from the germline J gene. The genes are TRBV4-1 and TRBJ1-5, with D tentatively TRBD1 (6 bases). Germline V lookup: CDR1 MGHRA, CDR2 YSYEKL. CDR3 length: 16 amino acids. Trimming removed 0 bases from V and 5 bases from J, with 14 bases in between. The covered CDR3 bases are TGCGCCAGCAGCCAAGATGGCAGGGGAGGTTATCAGCCC. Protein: CASSQDGRGGYQP. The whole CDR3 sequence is CASSQDGRGGYQPQHF.

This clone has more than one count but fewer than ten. CDR3 residues: CASSLMGQGTYDYTF. The CDR3 bases that were read are TGTGCCAGCAGCTTAATGGGACAGGGGACTTACGAC. The V and J genes are TRBV5-5 and TRBJ1-2; TRBD1 matches 10 bases. The CDR3 is cut off 3 residues early in the read; its end comes from the germline J gene. CDR1 and CDR2 (germline): SGHKS, YYEKEE (reference sequence). The CDR3 totals 15 residues.

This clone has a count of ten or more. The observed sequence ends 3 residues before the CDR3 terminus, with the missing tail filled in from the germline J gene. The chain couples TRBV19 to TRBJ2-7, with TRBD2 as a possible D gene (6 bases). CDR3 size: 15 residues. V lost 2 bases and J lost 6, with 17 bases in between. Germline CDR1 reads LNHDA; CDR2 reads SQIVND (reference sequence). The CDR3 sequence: CASSISSRQGGEQYF. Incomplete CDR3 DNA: TGTGCCAGTAGTATATCTAGTCGGCAGGGAGGCGAG.

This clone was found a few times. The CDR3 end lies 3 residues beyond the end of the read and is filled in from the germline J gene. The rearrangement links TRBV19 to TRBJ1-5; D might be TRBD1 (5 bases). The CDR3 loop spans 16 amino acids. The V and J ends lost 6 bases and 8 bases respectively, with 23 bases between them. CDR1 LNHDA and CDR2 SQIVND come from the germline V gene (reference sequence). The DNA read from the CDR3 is TGTGCCAGTAGAGGTGAGGAGACAGCCGGGGGGAAGCCC. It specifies CASRGEETAGGKP. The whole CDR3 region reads CASRGEETAGGKPQHF.

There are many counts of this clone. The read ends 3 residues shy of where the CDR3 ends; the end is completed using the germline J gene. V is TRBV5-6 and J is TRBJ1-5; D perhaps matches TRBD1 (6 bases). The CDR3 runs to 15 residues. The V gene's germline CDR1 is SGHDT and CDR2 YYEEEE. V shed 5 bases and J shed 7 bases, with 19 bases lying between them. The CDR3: CASSLQGLRAQPQHF. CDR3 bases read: TGTGCCAGCAGTTTACAGGGTTTGAGGGCCCAGCCC.

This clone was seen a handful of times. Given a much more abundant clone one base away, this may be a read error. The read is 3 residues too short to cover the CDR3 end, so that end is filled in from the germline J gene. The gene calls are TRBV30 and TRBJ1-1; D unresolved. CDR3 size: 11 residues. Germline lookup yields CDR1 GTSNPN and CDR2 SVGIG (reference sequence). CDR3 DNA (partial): TGTGCCGGGAGTCTCCGAAGCTCA. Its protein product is CAGSLRSS. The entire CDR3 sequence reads CAGSLRSSAFF.

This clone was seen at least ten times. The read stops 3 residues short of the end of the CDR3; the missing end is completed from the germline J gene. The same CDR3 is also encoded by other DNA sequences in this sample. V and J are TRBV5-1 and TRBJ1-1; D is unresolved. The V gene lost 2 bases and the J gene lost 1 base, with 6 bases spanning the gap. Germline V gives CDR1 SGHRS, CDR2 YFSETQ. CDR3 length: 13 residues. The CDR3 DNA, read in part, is TGCGCCAGCAGCTTCGCGGAGAACACTGAA. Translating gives CASSFAENTE. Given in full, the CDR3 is CASSFAENTEAFF.

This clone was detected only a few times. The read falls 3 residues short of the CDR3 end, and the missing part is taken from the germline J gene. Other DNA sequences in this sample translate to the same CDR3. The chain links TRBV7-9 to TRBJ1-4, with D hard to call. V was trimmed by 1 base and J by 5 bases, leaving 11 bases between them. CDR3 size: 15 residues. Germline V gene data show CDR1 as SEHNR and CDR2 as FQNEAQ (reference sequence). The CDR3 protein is CASSLGSGYNEKLFF. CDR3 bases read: TGTGCCAGCAGCTTAGGTTCCGGGTACAATGAAAAA.

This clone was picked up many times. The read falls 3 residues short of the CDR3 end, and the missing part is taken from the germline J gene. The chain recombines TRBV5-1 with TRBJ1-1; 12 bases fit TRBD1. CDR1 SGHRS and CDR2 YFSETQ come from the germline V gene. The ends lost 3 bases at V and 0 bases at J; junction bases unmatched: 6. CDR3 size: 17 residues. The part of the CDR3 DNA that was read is TGCGCCAGCAGCTGGGGACAGGGGGCTAGACTGAACACTGAA. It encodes CASSWGQGARLNTE. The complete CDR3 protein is CASSWGQGARLNTEAFF.

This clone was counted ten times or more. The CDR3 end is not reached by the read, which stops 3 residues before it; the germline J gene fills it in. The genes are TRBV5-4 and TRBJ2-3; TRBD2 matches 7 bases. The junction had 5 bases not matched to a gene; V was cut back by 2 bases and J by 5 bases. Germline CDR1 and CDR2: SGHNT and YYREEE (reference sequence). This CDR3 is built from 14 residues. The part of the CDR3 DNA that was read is TGTGCCAGCAGCTTACCTGCTAGCGGAGATACG. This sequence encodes CASSLPASGDT. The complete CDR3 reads CASSLPASGDTQYF.

The covered CDR3 bases are TGTGCCAGCAGTTGGGGGGAGAATTCACCA. Protein: CASSWGENSP. The CDR3 in full is CASSWGENSPLFF. The chain is built from TRBV7-3 and TRBJ1-4, with a weak D call TRBD1 (5 bases). The CDR3 end is not reached by the read, which stops 3 residues before it; the germline J gene fills it in. This CDR3 comprises 13 residues. CDR1 and CDR2 (germline): SGHTA, FQGTGA.

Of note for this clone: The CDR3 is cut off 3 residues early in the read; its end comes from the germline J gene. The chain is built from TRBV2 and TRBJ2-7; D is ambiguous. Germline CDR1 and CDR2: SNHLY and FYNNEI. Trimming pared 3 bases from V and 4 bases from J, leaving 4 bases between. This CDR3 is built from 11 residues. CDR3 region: CASSEAYEQYF. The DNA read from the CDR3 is TGTGCCAGCAGTGAGGCTTACGAG.

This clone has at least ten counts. This CDR3 is CSARFQRQANSPLHF. The DNA read from the CDR3 is TGCAGTGCTAGATTTCAGAGACAGGCTAATTCACCC. J is TRBJ1-6 and V is TRBV20-1; D may be TRBD1 (6 bases). The read falls 3 residues short of the CDR3 end, and the missing part is taken from the germline J gene. CDR3 length: 15 amino acids. V lost 2 bases, J lost 6 bases, and 14 bases lay in between. The germline CDR1 and CDR2 sequences are DFQATT and SNEGSKA (reference sequence).

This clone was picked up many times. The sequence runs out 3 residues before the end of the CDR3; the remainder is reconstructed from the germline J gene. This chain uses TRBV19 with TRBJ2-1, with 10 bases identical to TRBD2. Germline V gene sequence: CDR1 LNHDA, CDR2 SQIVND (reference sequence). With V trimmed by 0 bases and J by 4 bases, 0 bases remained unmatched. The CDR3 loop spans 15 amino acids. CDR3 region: CASSIELAGYNEQFF. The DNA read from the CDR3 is TGTGCCAGTAGTATAGAACTAGCGGGATACAATGAG. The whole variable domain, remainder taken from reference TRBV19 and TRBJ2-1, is DGGITQSPKYLFRKEGQNVTLSCEQNLNHDAMYWYRQDPGQGLRLIYYSQIVNDFQKGDIAEGYSVSREKKESFPLTVTSAQKNPTAFYLCASSIELAGYNEQFFGPGTRLTVL.

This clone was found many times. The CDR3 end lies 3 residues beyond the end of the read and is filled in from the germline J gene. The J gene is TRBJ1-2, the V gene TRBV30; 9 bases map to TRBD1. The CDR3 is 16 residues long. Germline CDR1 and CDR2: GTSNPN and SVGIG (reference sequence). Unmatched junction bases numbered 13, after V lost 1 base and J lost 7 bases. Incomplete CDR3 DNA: TGTGCCTGGAGTGAACCGGGACAGGGACGTCAACTTGGC. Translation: CAWSEPGQGRQLG. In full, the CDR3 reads CAWSEPGQGRQLGYTF.

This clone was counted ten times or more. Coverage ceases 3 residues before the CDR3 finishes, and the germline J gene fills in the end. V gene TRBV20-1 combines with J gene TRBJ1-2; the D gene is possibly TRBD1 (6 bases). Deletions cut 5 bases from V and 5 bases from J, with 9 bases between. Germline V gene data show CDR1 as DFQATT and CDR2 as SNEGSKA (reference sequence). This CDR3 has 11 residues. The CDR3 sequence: CSAEGEYGYTF. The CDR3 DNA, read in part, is TGCAGTGCTGAGGGGGAATATGGC.

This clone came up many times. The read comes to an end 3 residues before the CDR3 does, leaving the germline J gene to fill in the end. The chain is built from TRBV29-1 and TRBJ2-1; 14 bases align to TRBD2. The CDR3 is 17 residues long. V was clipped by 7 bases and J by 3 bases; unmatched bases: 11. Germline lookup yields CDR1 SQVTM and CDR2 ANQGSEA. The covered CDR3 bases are TGCAGCGCCGACCCGGGACTAGCGGGAGTAGGCTACAATGAG. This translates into CSADPGLAGVGYNE. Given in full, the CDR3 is CSADPGLAGVGYNEQFF.

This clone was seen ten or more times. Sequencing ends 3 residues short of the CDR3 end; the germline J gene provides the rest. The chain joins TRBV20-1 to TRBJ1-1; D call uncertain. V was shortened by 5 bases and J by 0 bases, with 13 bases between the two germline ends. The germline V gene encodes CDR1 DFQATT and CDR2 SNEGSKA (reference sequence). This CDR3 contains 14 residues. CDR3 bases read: TGCAGTGCTCGCTTTCTGGCAGTGAACACTGAA. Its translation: CSARFLAVNTE. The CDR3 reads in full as CSARFLAVNTEAFF.

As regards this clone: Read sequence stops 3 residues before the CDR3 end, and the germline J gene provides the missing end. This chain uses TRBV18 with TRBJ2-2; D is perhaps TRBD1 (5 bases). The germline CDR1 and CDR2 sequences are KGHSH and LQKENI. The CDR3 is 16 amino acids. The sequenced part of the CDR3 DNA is TGTGCCAGCTCGCTGGGGCGATTCGGAACCAATTCACCG. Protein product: CASSLGRFGTNSP. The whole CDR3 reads CASSLGRFGTNSPLFF.

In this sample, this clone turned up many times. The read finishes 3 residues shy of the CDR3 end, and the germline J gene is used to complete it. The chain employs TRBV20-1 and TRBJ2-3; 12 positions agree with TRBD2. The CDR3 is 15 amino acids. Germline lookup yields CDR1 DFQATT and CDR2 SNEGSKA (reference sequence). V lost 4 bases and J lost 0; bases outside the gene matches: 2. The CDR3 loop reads CSAKGLAGSTDTQYF. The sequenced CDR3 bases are TGCAGTGCTAAGGGACTAGCGGGCAGCACAGATACG.

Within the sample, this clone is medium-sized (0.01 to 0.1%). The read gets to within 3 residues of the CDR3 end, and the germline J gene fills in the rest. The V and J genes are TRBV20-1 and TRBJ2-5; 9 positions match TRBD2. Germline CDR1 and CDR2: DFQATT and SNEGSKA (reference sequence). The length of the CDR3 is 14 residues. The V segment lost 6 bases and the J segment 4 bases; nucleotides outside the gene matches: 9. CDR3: CSAALGGGGETQYF. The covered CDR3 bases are TGCAGTGCAGCTCTGGGCGGGGGGGGAGAGACC.

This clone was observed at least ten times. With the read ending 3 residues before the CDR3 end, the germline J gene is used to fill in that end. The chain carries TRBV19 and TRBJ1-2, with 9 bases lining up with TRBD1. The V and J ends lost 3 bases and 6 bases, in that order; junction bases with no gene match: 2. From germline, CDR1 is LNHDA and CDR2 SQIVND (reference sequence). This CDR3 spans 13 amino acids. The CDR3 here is CASSIRTGDGYTF. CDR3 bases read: TGTGCCAGTAGTATTCGGACAGGGGATGGC. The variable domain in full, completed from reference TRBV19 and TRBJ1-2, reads DGGITQSPKYLFRKEGQNVTLSCEQNLNHDAMYWYRQDPGQGLRLIYYSQIVNDFQKGDIAEGYSVSREKKESFPLTVTSAQKNPTAFYLCASSIRTGDGYTFGSGTRLTVV.

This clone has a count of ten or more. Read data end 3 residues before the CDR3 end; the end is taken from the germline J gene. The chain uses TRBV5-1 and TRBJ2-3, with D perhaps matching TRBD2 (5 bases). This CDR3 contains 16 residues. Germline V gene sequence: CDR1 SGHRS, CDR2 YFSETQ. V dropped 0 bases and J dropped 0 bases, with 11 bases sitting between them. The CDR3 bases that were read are TGCGCCAGCAGCTTGGGCGGGTACTCTAGCACAGATACG. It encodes CASSLGGYSSTDT. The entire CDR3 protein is CASSLGGYSSTDTQYF.

Partial CDR3 DNA: TGTGCCAGCAGTGCAGGGGGAGGAGGCACTGAA. As protein: CASSAGGGGTE. From start to end, the CDR3 is CASSAGGGGTEAFF. This chain connects TRBV6-1 to TRBJ1-1; 7 bases are a match to TRBD1. With the read ending 3 residues before the CDR3 end, the germline J gene is used to fill in that end. In germline, CDR1 is MNHNS, CDR2 SASEGT. This CDR3 contains 14 residues. Trimming cost V 4 bases and J 4 bases; bases outside gene matches: 6.

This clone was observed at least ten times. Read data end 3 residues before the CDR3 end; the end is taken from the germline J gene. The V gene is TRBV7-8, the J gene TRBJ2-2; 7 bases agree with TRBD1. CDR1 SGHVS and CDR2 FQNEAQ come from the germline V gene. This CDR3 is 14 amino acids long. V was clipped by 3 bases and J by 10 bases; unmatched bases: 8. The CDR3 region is CASSFSEGAAELFF. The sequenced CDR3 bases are TGTGCCAGCAGCTTCTCCGAGGGGGCGGCGGAG.